This TCR beta chain was recovered during a study of CD8+CD57+ T cells in acquired aplastic anemia. Study information: Sorted CD4+ and CD8+ cells gave a mean 3.2 ug DNA, range roughly 0.19 to 30 ug.

CDR1 and CDR2 from the germline V gene are SGHDN and FVKESK. V lost 0 bases, J lost 0 bases, and 9 bases lay in between. The CDR3 consists of 15 residues. Selection for sequencing was limited to patients who had shown CD8+CD57+ cell expansion by flow cytometry. This clonotype occurred many times. The TCR beta profiling, which covered VDJ combination and CDR3 sequence, was carried out using genomic DNA as the template. One entry per CDR3 protein, called by TCRdb with MiXCR from the reads. This table holds about 240,000 distinct CDR3 sequences, approximately 50% found once. Sample: sorted CD4+, CD8+, or CD8+CD57+ T cells (not recorded which) from PBMCs. The TCR originated in a human donor with aplastic anemia. This chain uses TRBV14 with TRBJ2-7; D not certain. In nucleotides, the CDR3 is TGTGCCAGCAGCCAAGATGACGGACCCTCCTACGAGCAGTACTTC. This translates into CASSQDDGPSYEQYF.